There are many counts of the clone carrying this TCR beta chain. The sample is drawn from a study of neurological immune-mediated disorders. This CDR3 is built from 11 residues. The germline gives CDR1 MDHEN, CDR2 SYDVKM. V was clipped by 6 bases and J by 9 bases, with 12 bases between them. Each CDR3 protein is one row after TCRdb ran MiXCR on the 5' RACE reads. The repertoire holds roughly 30,000 distinct CDR3 sequences, with 13% as singletons. Time point in this sample: technical triplicate 2. V is TRBV28 and J is TRBJ2-7, with a tentative D call TRBD1 (6 bases). Sample: CD4+ T cells from blood. The clonotype was recovered from a female donor with HTLV-1-associated myelopathy (HAM/TSP). Here the CDR3 DNA reads TGTGCCAGCAGCCTACAGGGTGGGCAGTACTTC. Protein sequence: CASSLQGGQYF.